These 10 T cell receptor beta chains were sequenced from one sample in a study of blood T cell repertoires in COVID-19. The table came from immunoSEQ multiplex PCR; TCRdb's copy has only in-frame clones and leaves some out. The sample lists about 260,000 clones; about 85% were seen once. Sequenced sample: peripheral blood. The source is a human donor in a cohort sampled during active COVID-19.

This chain links TRBV6-5 with TRBJ2-1, with TRBD2 matching 13 bases. Trimming removed 6 bases from V and 10 bases from J; junction bases left unmatched: 9. CDR3 length: 15 residues. Germline-derived CDR1 and CDR2 are MNHEY and SVGAGI. CDR3 protein: CASSSRTSGSREQFF. The DNA of the CDR3 is TGTGCCAGCAGCTCTCGGACTAGCGGGAGTCGAGAGCAGTTCTTC.

The CDR3 nucleotides read TGTGCCAGCAGTCCCGCCAGCTCTGGGGCCAACGTCCTGACTTTC. This gives the protein CASSPASSGANVLTF. This rearrangement joins TRBV6-5 to TRBJ2-6; D not certain. The CDR3 covers 15 residues. The V and J ends lost 5 bases and 0 bases respectively, with 8 bases between them. Germline-derived CDR1 and CDR2 are MNHEY and SVGAGI.

The V call is TRBV24-1, the J call TRBJ2-7; D call uncertain. The germline CDR1 and CDR2 sequences are KGHDR and SFDVKD. The CDR3 length is 13 residues. Trimming shortened V by 4 bases and J by 0 bases, and 6 bases separated the two germline ends. The CDR3 loop is CATSEAGSYEQYF. The DNA for the CDR3 is TGTGCCACCAGTGAGGCAGGCTCCTACGAGCAGTACTTC.

This chain joins TRBV6-6 and TRBJ2-2, with 10 nucleotides matching TRBD1. CDR1 MNHNY and CDR2 SVGAGI come from the germline V gene (reference sequence). The junction had 5 bases not matched to a gene; V was cut back by 7 bases and J by 3 bases. CDR3 length equals 15 residues. CDR3 in amino acids: CASIDRGLDTGELFF. DNA for the CDR3: TGTGCCAGCATCGACAGGGGGCTGGACACCGGGGAGCTGTTTTTT.

The V and J genes are TRBV7-2 and TRBJ1-2; TRBD1 might be the D (5 bases). The CDR3 loop spans 16 amino acids. The germline V and J ends were trimmed by 5 bases and 5 bases, with 21 bases remaining between them. Germline loops: CDR1 SGHTA, CDR2 FQGNSA. This chain's CDR3 is CASSLSGTGSGYGYTF. CDR3 nucleotide sequence: TGTGCCAGCAGCCTCAGCGGGACGGGCTCGGGGTATGGCTACACCTTC. The whole variable domain, remainder taken from reference TRBV7-2 and TRBJ1-2, is GAGVSQSPSNKVTEKGKDVELRCDPISGHTALYWYRQSLGQGLEFLIYFQGNSAPDKSGLPSDRFSAERTGGSVSTLTIQRTQQEDSAVYLCASSLSGTGSGYGYTFGSGTRLTVV.

CDR3 amino acids: CASGGQLARKQYF. The CDR3 coding sequence is TGTGCCAGCGGGGGACAGCTGGCGCGGAAGCAGTACTTC. The chain links TRBV6-5 to TRBJ2-7, with 7 nucleotides matching TRBD1. Germline-derived CDR1 and CDR2 are MNHEY and SVGAGI. The junction had 12 bases not matched to a gene; V was cut back by 8 bases and J by 8 bases. This CDR3 is built from 13 residues.

The chain uses TRBV28 and TRBJ1-3; D is possibly TRBD1 (5 bases). Trimming cost V 4 bases and J 3 bases, with 19 bases left between them. The CDR3 length is 17 residues. In germline, CDR1 is MDHEN, CDR2 SYDVKM. In DNA, the CDR3 is TGTGCCAGCAGTTCGGCAGGGACTTCTCGGTATGGAAACACCATATATTTT. It specifies CASSSAGTSRYGNTIYF.

The V call is TRBV7-2, the J call TRBJ2-5, with TRBD2 matching over 12 bases. CDR1 is SGHTA, CDR2 FQGNSA, per germline. The ends lost 3 bases at V and 5 bases at J; junction bases unmatched: 13. The CDR3 length is 18 residues. The DNA for the CDR3 is TGTGCCAGCAGCTTGAGGACTAGCGGGAACTTACCACCGGAGACCCAGTACTTC. Translated, it gives CASSLRTSGNLPPETQYF.

The chain employs TRBV9 and TRBJ2-4; D call uncertain. The germline V and J ends were trimmed by 4 bases and 0 bases, with 14 bases remaining between them. The V gene's germline CDR1 is SGDLS and CDR2 YYNGEE. The CDR3 contains 16 residues. The CDR3 region has the DNA TGTGCCAGCAGCTCCGGGTCGCTCGGAGCCAAAAACATTCAGTACTTC. Encoded protein: CASSSGSLGAKNIQYF. The whole variable domain, filled in from reference TRBV9 and TRBJ2-4, reads DSGVTQTPKHLITATGQRVTLRCSPRSGDLSVYWYQQSLDQGLQFLIQYYNGEERAKGNILERFSAQQFPDLHSELNLSSLELGDSALYFCASSSGSLGAKNIQYFGAGTRLSVL.

There are a few counts of this clone. The chain uses TRBV6-5 and TRBJ2-3, with 8 nucleotides matching TRBD2. The CDR3 is made up of 14 amino acids. Per the germline V gene, CDR1 is MNHEY and CDR2 is SVGAGI. After removal of 5 bases from V and 8 bases from J, the junction contained 9 bases not matched to a gene. The CDR3 DNA follows: TGTGCCAGCAGTCCCAGCGGGGGCGTGGGTACGCAGTATTTT. Translation: CASSPSGGVGTQYF.